The clone carrying this TCR beta chain was detected many times. Its antigen is unidentified. These data come from a study of human T cells and chemical hapten exposure. Study information: Sensitizing treatment utilized 2% DPC over a roughly 2 cm by roughly 2 cm portion of upper inner arm skin.

Time point denoted: patch test 1, 2 weeks after DPC sensitization. This sample's treatment: therapeutic diphenylcyclopropenone sensitization with weekly scalp DPC. MiXCR, applied by TCRdb to the RACE reads, yields one record per CDR3 protein. Found here are tens of thousands of distinct CDR3 sequences, over 7.5% of them singletons; the top ten hold about 3.1%. The CDR3 loop spans 16 amino acids. V lost 3 bases, J lost 5 bases, and 6 bases stayed unmatched. The study's findings and limits: All donors were alopecia patients, so their immunity may differ from that of healthy people. TCRs at a frequency above 1 in 1000 stayed unchanged with DPC sensitization.

The TCR sequence derives from a woman aged 40 to 49 with alopecia areata. Some clones in this sample may be carry-over from other donors' samples. Sequencing was performed on whole blood, taken in connection with sensitization to the hapten diphenylcyclopropenone (DPC). The chain has TRBV12-3 or TRBV12-4 and TRBJ2-5; TRBD2 matches 13 bases. CDR3 protein: CASSFPTSGGLETQYF. The CDR3 DNA reads TGTGCCAGCAGTTTCCCGACTAGCGGGGGGTTGGAGACCCAGTACTTC.